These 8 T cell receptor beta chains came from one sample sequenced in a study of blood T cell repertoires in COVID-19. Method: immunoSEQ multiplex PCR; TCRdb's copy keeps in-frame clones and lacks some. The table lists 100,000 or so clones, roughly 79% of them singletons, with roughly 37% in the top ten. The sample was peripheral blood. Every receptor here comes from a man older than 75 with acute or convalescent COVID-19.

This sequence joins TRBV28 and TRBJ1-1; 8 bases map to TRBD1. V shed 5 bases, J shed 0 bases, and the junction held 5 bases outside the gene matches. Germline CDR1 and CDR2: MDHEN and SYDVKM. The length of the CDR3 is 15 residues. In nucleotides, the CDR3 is TGTGCCAGCAGTCCAGGGGGCGCTTTGAACACTGAAGCTTTCTTT. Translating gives CASSPGGALNTEAFF. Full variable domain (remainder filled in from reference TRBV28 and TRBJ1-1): DVKVTQSSRYLVKRTGEKVFLECVQDMDHENMFWYRQDPGLGLRLIYFSYDVKMKEKGDIPEGYSVSREKKERFSLILESASTNQTSMYLCASSPGGALNTEAFFGQGTRLTVV.

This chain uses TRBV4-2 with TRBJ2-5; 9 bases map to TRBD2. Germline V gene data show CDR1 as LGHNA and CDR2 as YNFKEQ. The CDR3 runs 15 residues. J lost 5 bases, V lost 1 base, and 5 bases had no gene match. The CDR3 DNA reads TGTGCCAGCAGCCAAGGTCGCCTAGCGGGGGAGACCCAGTACTTC. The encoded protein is CASSQGRLAGETQYF.

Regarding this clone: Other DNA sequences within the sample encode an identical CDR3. CDR3 loop: CASSPGTGGYEQYF. The CDR3 DNA is TGTGCCAGCTCACCAGGTACAGGGGGCTACGAGCAGTACTTC. The rearrangement uses TRBV18 and TRBJ2-7; the match to TRBD1 covers 8 bases. CDR1 KGHSH and CDR2 LQKENI come from the germline V gene. The CDR3 is 14 residues long. V was clipped by 2 bases and J by 3 bases; unmatched bases: 3.

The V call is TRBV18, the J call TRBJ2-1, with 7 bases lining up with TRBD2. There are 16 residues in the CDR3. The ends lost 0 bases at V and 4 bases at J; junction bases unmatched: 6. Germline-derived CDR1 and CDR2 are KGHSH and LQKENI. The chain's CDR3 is CASSPPTSKGYNEQFF. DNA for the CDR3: TGTGCCAGCTCACCACCGACTAGCAAGGGATACAATGAGCAGTTCTTC.

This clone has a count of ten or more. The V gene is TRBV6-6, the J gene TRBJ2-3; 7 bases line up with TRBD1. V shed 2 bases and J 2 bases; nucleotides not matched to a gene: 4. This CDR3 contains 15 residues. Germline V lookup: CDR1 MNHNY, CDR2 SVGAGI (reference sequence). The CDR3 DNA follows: TGTGCCAGCAGTTACCGAGGGGGCGACACAGATACGCAGTATTTT. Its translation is CASSYRGGDTDTQYF.

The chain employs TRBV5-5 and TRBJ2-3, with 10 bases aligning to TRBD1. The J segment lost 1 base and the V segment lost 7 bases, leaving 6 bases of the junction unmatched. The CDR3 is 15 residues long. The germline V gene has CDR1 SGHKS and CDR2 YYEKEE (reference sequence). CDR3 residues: CASLLGTGGTDTQYF. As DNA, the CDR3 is TGTGCCAGCCTCCTTGGGACAGGGGGCACAGATACGCAGTATTTT.

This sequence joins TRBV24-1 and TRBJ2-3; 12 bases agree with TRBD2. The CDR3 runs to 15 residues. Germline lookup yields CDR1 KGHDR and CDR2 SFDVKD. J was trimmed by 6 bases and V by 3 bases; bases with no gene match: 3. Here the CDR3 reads CATSDPSGRVDTQYF. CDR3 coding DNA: TGTGCCACCAGTGATCCTAGCGGGAGGGTGGATACGCAGTATTTT.

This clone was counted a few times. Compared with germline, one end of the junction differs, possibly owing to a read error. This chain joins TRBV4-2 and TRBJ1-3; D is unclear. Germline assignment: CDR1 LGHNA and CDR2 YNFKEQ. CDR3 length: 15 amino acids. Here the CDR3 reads CASSQDFSRGNTIYF. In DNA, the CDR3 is TGTGCCAGCAGCCAAGATTTCTCACGGGGAAATACCATATATTTT.